These 32 T cell receptor beta chains originate from one sample sequenced in a study of blood T cells in healthy people across ages. Through a sample-barcoded 5' primer and a J-beta primer mix, a second PCR was run for roughly 6 to 12 cycles. TCRdb used MiXCR to reprocess the 5' RACE reads, holding one entry per CDR3 protein. This sample has roughly 680,000 distinct CDR3 sequences, with 52% found just once. Source material: blood. The source is an elderly woman in good health.

The chain recombines TRBV20-1 with TRBJ2-1, with no clear D. Germline V gene data show CDR1 as DFQATT and CDR2 as SNEGSKA (reference sequence). This CDR3 spans 16 amino acids. V was trimmed by 0 bases and J by 0 bases, leaving 12 bases between them. CDR3 sequence (DNA): TGCAGTGCTAGAGATGTGAACAAAAGCTCCTACAATGAGCAGTTCTTC. It codes for CSARDVNKSSYNEQFF.

This clonotype was counted between two and nine times. This chain joins TRBV28 and TRBJ2-1; TRBD2 aligns across 9 bases. Germline values: CDR1 MDHEN, CDR2 SYDVKM. V trimming: 7 bases; J trimming: 4 bases; junction bases outside the gene matches: 2. The CDR3 spans 13 residues. This chain's CDR3 is CASIAGGYNEQFF. The CDR3 DNA reads TGTGCCAGCATCGCGGGAGGGTACAATGAGCAGTTCTTC.

This clonotype has a handful of counts. V gene TRBV7-2 combines with J gene TRBJ1-5; tentative D call: TRBD1 (6 bases). Germline lookup yields CDR1 SGHTA and CDR2 FQGNSA. This CDR3 is built from 15 residues. Trimming cost V 4 bases and J 2 bases, with 12 bases left between them. The CDR3 sequence: CASSSQGLGNQPQHF. The CDR3 DNA follows: TGTGCCAGCAGCTCACAGGGTTTGGGCAATCAGCCCCAGCATTTT. The variable domain in full, with the rest retrieved from reference TRBV7-2 and TRBJ1-5, is GAGVSQSPSNKVTEKGKDVELRCDPISGHTALYWYRQSLGQGLEFLIYFQGNSAPDKSGLPSDRFSAERTGGSVSTLTIQRTQQEDSAVYLCASSSQGLGNQPQHFGDGTRLSIL.

This clonotype was counted many times. This rearrangement joins TRBV5-1 to TRBJ2-5; the match to TRBD1 covers 7 bases. V was clipped by 5 bases and J by 1 base; unmatched bases: 2. The CDR3 totals 13 residues. CDR1 and CDR2 from the germline V gene are SGHRS and YFSETQ. This chain's CDR3 is CASRGQLQETQYF. The CDR3, as DNA: TGCGCCAGCAGGGGACAGCTCCAAGAGACCCAGTACTTC.

J is TRBJ2-7 and V is TRBV7-2; D unresolved. The V gene's germline CDR1 is SGHTA and CDR2 FQGNSA. The CDR3 loop spans 14 amino acids. V lost 4 bases, J lost 0 bases, and 10 bases lay in between. CDR3 loop: CASSSTLSSYEQYF. CDR3 in DNA: TGTGCCAGCAGCTCAACTCTCAGCTCCTACGAGCAGTACTTC.

This clonotype was observed at least ten times. This sequence joins TRBV5-1 and TRBJ2-3; the match to TRBD2 covers 9 bases. Per germline, CDR1 SGHRS and CDR2 YFSETQ. This CDR3 has 18 residues. V was pared by 4 bases and J by 2 bases, with 14 bases of the junction left unmatched. The DNA for the CDR3 is TGCGCCAGCAGCCTAGGGACTAGCTGGTCCGGACCCACAGATACGCAGTATTTT. This sequence encodes CASSLGTSWSGPTDTQYF.

This sequence joins TRBV29-1 and TRBJ2-4; no clear D. Deletions cut 4 bases from V and 0 bases from J, with 13 bases between. CDR3 length: 15 residues. Per germline, CDR1 SQVTM and CDR2 ANQGSEA. The CDR3 bases are TGCAGCGTTGGGGTGGACCCACTAGCCAAAAACATTCAGTACTTC. The encoded protein is CSVGVDPLAKNIQYF.

Ten or more counts support this clonotype. The gene calls are TRBV29-1 and TRBJ2-1; 10 bases agree with TRBD2. The V segment lost 6 bases and the J segment 8 bases; nucleotides outside the gene matches: 13. The length of the CDR3 is 15 residues. Germline assignment: CDR1 SQVTM and CDR2 ANQGSEA. The CDR3 reads CSVQRTSGKWDEQFF. The CDR3 DNA is TGCAGCGTCCAAAGGACTAGCGGAAAATGGGATGAGCAGTTCTTC.

This rearrangement joins TRBV7-3 to TRBJ1-6; possibly TRBD1 for D (6 bases). The germline V gene has CDR1 SGHTA and CDR2 FQGTGA. This CDR3 contains 15 residues. V gave up 4 bases and J gave up 3 bases, with 10 bases separating them. The CDR3 here is CASSSGGHYNSPLHF. Written as DNA, the CDR3 is TGTGCCAGCAGCTCCGGGGGACACTATAATTCACCCCTCCACTTT.

This clonotype has just a few counts. CDR3 protein: CASSLWGVNQPQHF. CDR3 coding DNA: TGTGCCAGCAGTTTATGGGGGGTAAATCAGCCCCAGCATTTT. This chain joins TRBV27 and TRBJ1-5, with a weak D call TRBD1 (5 bases). Germline V gene data show CDR1 as MNHEY and CDR2 as SMNVEV (reference sequence). The CDR3 consists of 14 residues. Trimming removed 1 base at V and 4 bases at J, with 8 bases between.

The chain has TRBV7-3 and TRBJ2-2; 9 bases agree with TRBD1. Trimming cost V 2 bases and J 6 bases; bases outside gene matches: 4. This CDR3 is 15 amino acids long. Germline CDR1 is SGHTA and CDR2 is FQGTGA. This CDR3 reads CASSLGTGLSGELFF. As DNA, the CDR3 is TGTGCCAGCAGCTTAGGGACAGGGTTGTCCGGGGAGCTGTTTTTT.

This clonotype was detected once. The chain has TRBV4-1 and TRBJ2-3; 8 bases are a match to TRBD2. This CDR3 comprises 17 residues. Unmatched junction bases numbered 7, after V lost 0 bases and J lost 2 bases. Germline V CDR1 and CDR2: MGHRA, YSYEKL. The CDR3: CASSQEWTSRYTDTQYF. DNA of the CDR3: TGCGCCAGCAGCCAAGAGTGGACTAGCAGATACACAGATACGCAGTATTTT.

V and J are TRBV3-1 and TRBJ2-5; 8 positions agree with TRBD1. Germline CDR1 and CDR2: LGHDT and YNNKEL (reference sequence). The CDR3 contains 13 residues. V gave up 8 bases and J gave up 11 bases; unmatched junction bases: 13. This CDR3 is CASQRQGFNEQYF. The CDR3 region has the DNA TGTGCCAGCCAGAGACAGGGGTTCAATGAGCAGTACTTC.

The rearrangement joins TRBV21-1 to TRBJ2-2; TRBD1, the table's D call, lacks a check against the DNA. TRBV21-1 is marked as a pseudogene. The CDR3 covers 19 residues. CDR3 nucleotides: TGTGCCAGCAGCCGAAAAAAACCGGGACAGGGACCCAACACCGGGGAGCTGTTTTTT. It codes for CASSRKKPGQGPNTGELFF.

This clonotype was recorded once. V is TRBV30 and J is TRBJ1-2, with D uncertain. In germline, CDR1 is GTSNPN, CDR2 SVGIG (reference sequence). The CDR3 loop spans 13 amino acids. V was clipped by 4 bases and J by 3 bases, with 12 bases between them. The CDR3 reads CAWNSLRDYGYTF. The DNA of the CDR3 is TGTGCCTGGAACTCGCTGAGAGACTATGGCTACACCTTC.

This clonotype was recorded at least ten times. V and J are TRBV20-1 and TRBJ2-4, with TRBD1 as a possible D gene (6 bases). The CDR3 has 15 residues. Germline loops: CDR1 DFQATT, CDR2 SNEGSKA (reference sequence). V was trimmed by 3 bases and J by 6 bases, leaving 18 bases between them. This CDR3 reads CSASWGRGFGNIQYF. In DNA form, the CDR3 reads TGCAGTGCTAGTTGGGGCAGGGGTTTCGGAAACATTCAGTACTTC.

This clonotype was seen repeatedly, ten times or more. J is TRBJ2-1 and V is TRBV10-3, with D possibly called TRBD1 or TRBD2 (5 bases each). V lost 7 bases and J 6 bases, leaving 25 bases between the germline ends. In germline, CDR1 is ENHRY, CDR2 SYGVKD. The CDR3 consists of 17 residues. The CDR3 reads CAIKDNRWGNLGNEQFF. The CDR3, as DNA: TGTGCCATCAAGGACAACAGATGGGGGAACCTTGGCAATGAGCAGTTCTTC.

This clonotype was counted at least ten times. The rearrangement joins TRBV7-2 to TRBJ2-1, with TRBD1 as a possible D gene (5 bases). CDR1 is SGHTA, CDR2 FQGNSA, per germline. The CDR3 is 15 amino acids. With 4 bases removed from V and 9 bases from J, the gap between germline ends came to 19 bases. CDR3 sequence: CASSSRQMNGREQFF. As DNA, the CDR3 is TGTGCCAGCAGCTCAAGACAGATGAATGGCCGTGAGCAGTTCTTC.

As concerns this clonotype: A read error may produce the germline difference seen at one junction end. The chain's CDR3 is CASSQSGRSNSPPHF. CDR3 in DNA: TGTGCCAGCAGCCAATCGGGACGTTCTAATTCACCCCCCCACTTT. The J gene is TRBJ1-6, the V gene TRBV16; TRBD1 might be the D (5 bases). The CDR3 is made up of 15 amino acids. CDR1 is KGHSY, CDR2 FQNENV, per germline. Full variable domain (outside the CDR3, taken from reference TRBV16 and TRBJ1-6): GEEVAQTPKHLVRGEGQKAKLYCAPIKGHSYVFWYQQVLKNEFKFLISFQNENVFDETGMPKERFSAKCLPNSPCSLEIQATKLEDSAVYFCASSQSGRSNSPPHFGNGTRLTVT.

This clonotype appeared a single time. CDR3 bases: TGCAGTGCTAGAGATCGTAACCCGAAGGGTCCATATGAAGCTTTCTTT. Translated, it gives CSARDRNPKGPYEAFF. The chain employs TRBV20-1 and TRBJ1-1, with D hard to call. Trimming left V 0 bases short and J 7 bases short, with 21 bases between. This CDR3 comprises 16 residues. Per the germline V gene, CDR1 is DFQATT and CDR2 is SNEGSKA (reference sequence).

In this sample, this clonotype turned up many times. This chain uses TRBV10-3 with TRBJ1-5; D is unresolved. Between the trimmed V and J ends, which lost 0 bases and 2 bases, there was a span of 5 bases. Germline values: CDR1 ENHRY, CDR2 SYGVKD. The CDR3 is 14 residues long. CDR3 coding DNA: TGTGCCATCAGTGAGTCCGGGGGCAATCAGCCCCAGCATTTT. This encodes CAISESGGNQPQHF.

In the case of this clonotype: One base away lies a much larger clone, so this may be a sequencing read error. The rearrangement joins TRBV19 to TRBJ1-2; 8 nucleotides match TRBD1. Looked up from germline, CDR1 is LNHDA and CDR2 is SQIVND (reference sequence). With 7 bases clipped from V and 8 bases from J, the junction kept 15 bases outside the gene matches. This CDR3 region has 15 residues. CDR3 nucleotide sequence: TGTGCCAGTAACCGGGACCGGACAGGGAGTAGAGGCTACACCTTC. It codes for CASNRDRTGSRGYTF.

This clonotype was seen more than once but under ten times. The J gene is TRBJ2-3, the V gene TRBV28; tentative D call: TRBD2 (5 bases). Germline lookup yields CDR1 MDHEN and CDR2 SYDVKM. The ends were cut back, 10 bases at V and 12 bases at J, with 17 bases in the middle. CDR3 length: 11 residues. The CDR3: CATSGGLAQYF. In DNA form, the CDR3 reads TGTGCCACCTCGGGTGGACTCGCCCAGTATTTT.

With respect to this clonotype: This may come from a read error, since a much larger clone is one base off. The chain combines TRBV9 with TRBJ2-5; D is unclear. CDR1 and CDR2 (germline): SGDLS, YYNGEE. The CDR3 is 10 amino acids. The V and J ends lost 10 bases and 11 bases respectively, with 15 bases between them. The CDR3 protein is CALGHNEQYF. The CDR3 DNA reads as TGTGCCCTCGGGCACAATGAGCAGTACTTC.

The chain is built from TRBV3-1 and TRBJ1-2; D perhaps matches TRBD1 (5 bases). V was trimmed by 4 bases and J by 6 bases, leaving 18 bases between them. The CDR3 contains 15 residues. CDR1 and CDR2 from the germline V gene are LGHDT and YNNKEL (reference sequence). The chain's CDR3 is CASSPDRLRSNGYTF. The CDR3 nucleotides read TGTGCCAGCAGCCCAGACAGACTCCGAAGTAATGGCTACACCTTC.

This clonotype has a count of ten or more. V usage is TRBV10-3 and J usage is TRBJ2-7, with D perhaps matching TRBD1 (6 bases). The V gene lost 3 bases and the J gene lost 6 bases, with 9 bases spanning the gap. This CDR3 contains 12 residues. Germline V gene data show CDR1 as ENHRY and CDR2 as SYGVKD. The CDR3 coding sequence is TGTGCCATCAGTGATATGGGGGCCGAGCAGTACTTC. Residues: CAISDMGAEQYF.

The chain joins TRBV20-1 to TRBJ1-5; D call uncertain. There are 13 residues in the CDR3. From germline, CDR1 is DFQATT and CDR2 SNEGSKA (reference sequence). V lost 1 base and J 6 bases, leaving 10 bases between the germline ends. This CDR3 reads CSARGIASQPQHF. CDR3 DNA: TGCAGTGCTAGAGGTATCGCGAGTCAGCCCCAGCATTTT.

This clonotype was seen just once. The chain links TRBV12-3 or TRBV12-4 to TRBJ2-1, with TRBD2 matching over 7 bases. V dropped 7 bases and J dropped 0; count of bases not matched to a gene: 6. The CDR3 has 15 residues. Here the CDR3 reads CASTRREFSYNEQFF. The CDR3 DNA sequence: TGTGCCAGCACCCGGCGGGAGTTCTCCTACAATGAGCAGTTCTTC.

The chain uses TRBV3-1 and TRBJ2-7, with D possibly being TRBD2 (5 bases). The J call may be faulty, since TRBJ2-5 better matches the DNA end. The CDR3 covers 14 residues. The germline V gene encodes CDR1 LGHDT and CDR2 YNNKEL (reference sequence). CDR3 amino acids: CASSQAAVRETQYF. DNA of the CDR3: TGTGCCAGCAGCCAAGCAGCGGTTCGGGAGACCCAGTACTTC.

This clonotype was picked up many times. J is TRBJ2-2 and V is TRBV5-1, with TRBD2 matching 9 bases. The CDR3 sequence is 20 residues long. The ends lost 2 bases at V and 0 bases at J; junction bases unmatched: 14. Germline values: CDR1 SGHRS, CDR2 YFSETQ. For the CDR3, the DNA is TGCGCCAGCAGCTTCGGAATCCTAGCGGGGCTTAAAGCGAACACCGGGGAGCTGTTTTTT. It translates to CASSFGILAGLKANTGELFF.

This chain links TRBV20-1 with TRBJ2-3; 10 bases align to TRBD2. The junction had 6 bases not matched to a gene; V was cut back by 5 bases and J by 1 base. Germline CDR1 is DFQATT and CDR2 is SNEGSKA (reference sequence). CDR3 length: 15 amino acids. Written as DNA, the CDR3 is TGCAGTGCTTCGACCGGGACTAGCGGCACAGATACGCAGTATTTT. Amino acid sequence: CSASTGTSGTDTQYF.

This clonotype was seen more than once but under ten times. The rearrangement links TRBV12-3 or TRBV12-4 to TRBJ2-1, with TRBD1 as a possible D gene (5 bases). The CDR3 contains 13 residues. Trimming took 6 bases from V and 7 from J, leaving 13 bases between them. The CDR3 region is CASRPDTRNEQFF. CDR3 sequence (DNA): TGTGCCAGCAGACCGGACACCCGGAATGAGCAGTTCTTC.